Following are 24 T cell receptor beta chains from one sample sequenced in a study of CD4+ T cells in melanoma. The assay was immunoSEQ multiplex PCR, and TCRdb's table has in-frame clones only and misses some. The top ten clones hold approximately 15% of a sample with over 10,000 clones, roughly 80% of them seen once. Sequenced: cells from a culture (not recorded whether cultured in vitro). These receptors were obtained from a human donor with melanoma.

The genes are TRBV30 and TRBJ1-5, with D uncertain. The CDR3 is made up of 14 amino acids. Germline V gene lookup returns CDR1 GTSNPN and CDR2 SVGIG (reference sequence). The V gene lost 0 bases and the J gene lost 2 bases, with 8 bases spanning the gap. The CDR3 DNA follows: TGTGCCTGGAGTGTAACCAAGGGCAATCAGCCCCAGCATTTT. It is translated as CAWSVTKGNQPQHF.

With regard to this clone: Other DNA variants within this sample encode the same CDR3. This chain connects TRBV9 to TRBJ1-2; 8 bases are a match to TRBD1. CDR1 and CDR2 (germline): SGDLS, YYNGEE. This CDR3 is 14 amino acids long. J was trimmed by 7 bases and V by 3 bases; bases with no gene match: 8. The CDR3 spells CASSADRALGGYTF. CDR3 nucleotide sequence: TGTGCCAGCAGCGCGGACAGGGCATTGGGTGGCTACACCTTC.

The V and J genes are TRBV5-4 and TRBJ1-2; D is unclear. The germline V and J ends were trimmed by 0 bases and 8 bases, with 11 bases remaining between them. In germline, CDR1 is SGHNT, CDR2 YYREEE (reference sequence). CDR3 length equals 13 residues. This CDR3 is CASSLELYLGYTF. The CDR3 DNA reads TGTGCCAGCAGCTTGGAGCTATATTTGGGCTACACCTTC. The whole variable domain, filled in from reference TRBV5-4 and TRBJ1-2, reads ETGVTQSPTHLIKTRGQQVTLRCSSQSGHNTVSWYQQALGQGPQFIFQYYREEENGRGNFPPRFSGLQFPNYSSELNVNALELDDSALYLCASSLELYLGYTFGSGTRLTVV.

This sequence joins TRBV18 and TRBJ1-5, with D possibly TRBD1 on 6 matching bases. The CDR3 is made up of 16 amino acids. From germline, CDR1 is KGHSH and CDR2 LQKENI. Trimming stripped 3 bases from V and 0 bases from J, with 12 bases between. This CDR3 is CASSPRQDYSNQPQHF. CDR3 coding DNA: TGTGCCAGCTCACCCCGACAGGATTATAGCAATCAGCCCCAGCATTTT.

This clone was seen more than once but under ten times. V usage is TRBV6-5 and J usage is TRBJ1-2; D not resolved. V lost 6 bases, J lost 7 bases, and 12 bases lay in between. CDR3 size: 12 residues. Germline V lookup: CDR1 MNHEY, CDR2 SVGAGI. The CDR3 DNA is TGTGCCAGCAGCCCGGGTTTCCTTGGCTACACCTTC. This sequence encodes CASSPGFLGYTF.

This chain links TRBV7-9 with TRBJ2-5, with TRBD2 identical over 16 bases. CDR3 size: 17 residues. Germline values: CDR1 SEHNR, CDR2 FQNEAQ (reference sequence). Trimming removed 4 bases from V and 5 bases from J; junction bases left unmatched: 7. The CDR3 DNA sequence: TGTGCCAGCAGCTCAACCGGGACTAGCGGGGGGGCGGAGACCCAGTACTTC. Translation gives CASSSTGTSGGAETQYF.

Only one count was recorded for this clone. The chain uses TRBV7-9 and TRBJ1-2, with 8 nucleotides matching TRBD1. The trim removed 2 bases at V and 2 bases at J, leaving 13 bases unmatched. Germline V gene lookup returns CDR1 SEHNR and CDR2 FQNEAQ (reference sequence). The length of the CDR3 is 18 residues. CDR3 loop: CASSLSLGRTGTNYGYTF. CDR3 nucleotide sequence: TGTGCCAGCAGCTTATCCCTCGGTAGGACAGGGACCAACTATGGCTACACCTTC.

The rearrangement joins TRBV9 to TRBJ2-7, with TRBD1 identical over 8 bases. CDR3 length: 14 residues. Germline V gene data show CDR1 as SGDLS and CDR2 as YYNGEE. The J segment lost 3 bases and the V segment lost 0 bases, leaving 2 bases of the junction unmatched. CDR3 nucleotide sequence: TGTGCCAGCAGCGTAGGGACAGGGAACTACGAGCAGTACTTC. Translating it yields CASSVGTGNYEQYF.

Here the CDR3 DNA reads TGTGCCTGGAGTGACGGTGTCAGGGGATACGAGCAGTACTTC. It yields the protein CAWSDGVRGYEQYF. The chain employs TRBV30 and TRBJ2-7; D perhaps matches TRBD1 (6 bases). The germline gives CDR1 GTSNPN, CDR2 SVGIG (reference sequence). CDR3 length equals 14 residues. V was shortened by 1 base and J by 4 bases, with 14 bases between the two germline ends.

On this clone: At one of its ends the junction is not consistent with the germline gene, which may arise from a read error. The chain is built from TRBV7-2 and TRBJ2-3; 11 bases are a match to TRBD2. The V gene's germline CDR1 is SGHTA and CDR2 FQGNSA. This CDR3 spans 15 amino acids. The CDR3 loop reads CASRLAGGPTDTQYF. The CDR3 coding sequence is TGTGCCAGCAGATTAGCGGGGGGGCCCACAGATACGCAGTATTTT.

By share of the sample, this clone is medium-sized. The chain combines TRBV7-3 with TRBJ1-2; 8 bases are shared with TRBD1. CDR3 size: 13 residues. Germline V CDR1 and CDR2: SGHTA, FQGTGA. V shed 2 bases and J 13 bases; nucleotides not matched to a gene: 9. The CDR3 is CASSLFEGQALTF. As DNA, the CDR3 is TGTGCCAGCAGCTTATTTGAGGGACAGGCGCTCACCTTC.

CDR3 nucleotide sequence: TGTGCCAGCAGCCTGAGAACATCAGGAGCTAGCTCCTACAATGAGCAGTTCTTC. Translated: CASSLRTSGASSYNEQFF. The J gene is TRBJ2-1, the V gene TRBV7-6; D call uncertain. The germline CDR1 and CDR2 sequences are SGHVS and FNYEAQ. V dropped 5 bases and J dropped 0 bases, with 20 bases sitting between them. The length of the CDR3 is 18 residues.

The chain combines TRBV19 with TRBJ2-1; tentatively, D is TRBD1 (5 bases). This CDR3 contains 15 residues. The V gene's germline CDR1 is LNHDA and CDR2 SQIVND (reference sequence). With 6 bases removed from V and 3 bases from J, the gap between germline ends came to 15 bases. The CDR3 sequence is CASRVTGYSYNEQFF. CDR3 DNA sequence: TGTGCCAGTAGGGTCACAGGCTATAGCTACAATGAGCAGTTCTTC. The variable domain in full, with the rest retrieved from reference TRBV19 and TRBJ2-1, is DGGITQSPKYLFRKEGQNVTLSCEQNLNHDAMYWYRQDPGQGLRLIYYSQIVNDFQKGDIAEGYSVSREKKESFPLTVTSAQKNPTAFYLCASRVTGYSYNEQFFGPGTRLTVL.

This clone was observed a single time. The chain couples TRBV11-3 to TRBJ1-2; D possibly corresponds to TRBD1 (5 bases). The germline V gene has CDR1 SGHNT and CDR2 YENEEA. The CDR3 is 15 residues long. V lost 0 bases to trimming and J lost 8 bases, with 16 bases between them. For the CDR3, the DNA is TGTGCCAGCAGCTTAGATATCATGGGACGAGGGGGCTACACCTTC. The encoded protein is CASSLDIMGRGGYTF.

The V gene is TRBV7-8, the J gene TRBJ1-5; maybe TRBD1 (6 bases). CDR1 and CDR2 from the germline V gene are SGHVS and FQNEAQ. This CDR3 has 15 amino acids. V shed 1 base and J shed 5 bases, with 12 bases lying between them. The chain's CDR3 is CASSLEWGQDQPQHF. The DNA of the CDR3 is TGTGCCAGCAGCTTAGAGTGGGGGCAGGATCAGCCCCAGCATTTT.

V usage is TRBV5-1 and J usage is TRBJ2-5, with D perhaps TRBD1 or TRBD2 (5 bases each). The J call may be wrong; the DNA end is better matched by TRBJ2-7. Germline CDR1 is SGHRS and CDR2 is YFSETQ. The CDR3 sequence is 14 residues long. The DNA for the CDR3 is TGCGCCAGCAGCTCCTCCGGGACGGTCGTCGAGCAGTACTTC. It yields the protein CASSSSGTVVEQYF.

J is TRBJ2-3 and V is TRBV11-3; either TRBD1 or TRBD2 may fit D (6 bases each). Germline CDR1 and CDR2: SGHNT and YENEEA. The V end was cut by 5 bases, the J end by 2 bases, with 20 bases between. The CDR3 is 17 amino acids. The CDR3: CASSRKGGRLVTDTQYF. CDR3 coding DNA: TGTGCCAGCAGCCGCAAGGGGGGAAGGCTGGTCACAGATACGCAGTATTTT. The full variable domain, its missing parts supplied by reference TRBV11-3 and TRBJ2-3, is EAGVVQSPRYKIIEKKQPVAFWCNPISGHNTLYWYLQNLGQGPELLIRYENEEAVDDSQLPKDRFSAERLKGVDSTLKIQPAELGDSAVYLCASSRKGGRLVTDTQYFGPGTRLTVL.

This clone occurred once. The J gene is TRBJ2-1, the V gene TRBV9; D possibly corresponds to TRBD2 (7 bases). The CDR3 is made up of 15 amino acids. The V end lost 0 bases, the J end lost 3 bases, and 10 bases lay between the germline ends. Germline CDR1 and CDR2: SGDLS and YYNGEE. The CDR3 nucleotides are TGTGCCAGCAGCGTAGAGGGGGACTACTACAATGAGCAGTTCTTC. Its translation is CASSVEGDYYNEQFF.

The J gene is TRBJ1-4, the V gene TRBV5-1, with D perhaps TRBD1 (5 bases). The CDR3 covers 14 residues. Germline lookup yields CDR1 SGHRS and CDR2 YFSETQ. Trimming took 5 bases from V and 3 from J, leaving 11 bases between them. CDR3 in amino acids: CASRGGRPNEKLFF. CDR3 DNA: TGCGCCAGCAGGGGGGGTCGGCCTAATGAAAAACTGTTTTTT.

This sequence joins TRBV6-1 and TRBJ1-2; TRBD1 might be the D (5 bases). Germline CDR1 MNHNS, CDR2 SASEGT. Deletions cut 4 bases from V and 0 bases from J, with 15 bases between. CDR3 length: 16 residues. The CDR3 sequence is CASSGGWRRTNYGYTF. The CDR3 DNA reads as TGTGCCAGCAGTGGGGGGTGGCGCAGGACTAACTATGGCTACACCTTC.

V gene TRBV5-4 combines with J gene TRBJ2-3; 7 nucleotides align to TRBD2. Germline V gene lookup returns CDR1 SGHNT and CDR2 YYREEE (reference sequence). The CDR3 has 16 residues. The junction had 16 bases not matched to a gene; V was cut back by 5 bases and J by 7 bases. CDR3: CASSLKTSSGGNTQYF. Written as DNA, the CDR3 is TGTGCCAGCAGTCTGAAGACTAGCTCGGGGGGTAATACGCAGTATTTT.

Note on this clone: The junction departs from the called germline gene at one end, perhaps through a read error. The chain couples TRBV5-1 to TRBJ2-3, with 11 bases aligning to TRBD1. Germline CDR1 is SGHRS and CDR2 is YFSETQ. The CDR3 consists of 12 residues. In DNA form, the CDR3 reads TGCGCCAGCAGCTGGGACAGGGGGTTAAGTGATTTT. It codes for CASSWDRGLSDF.

The chain employs TRBV18 and TRBJ1-2; D is undetermined. Germline lookup yields CDR1 KGHSH and CDR2 LQKENI. V was shortened by 6 bases and J by 4 bases, with 15 bases between the two germline ends. The CDR3 sequence is 14 residues long. The CDR3 DNA follows: TGTGCCAGCTCGTCAGAGAGTGGCGCCTATGGCTACACCTTC. Translation: CASSSESGAYGYTF.

The CDR3 DNA is TGTGCCAGCAGCCCGGGGGAAGAGACCCAGTACTTC. Amino acids: CASSPGEETQYF. The rearrangement joins TRBV6-6 to TRBJ2-5; possibly TRBD2 for D (6 bases). V gave up 6 bases and J gave up 3 bases, with 8 bases separating them. Germline CDR1 is MNHNY and CDR2 is SVGAGI (reference sequence). The CDR3 consists of 12 residues.